This TCR beta chain originates from a study of CXCR3-negative and CXCR3-positive naive CD8 T cells (dated by TCRdb to between 2017 and 2020). At the level of the whole study: In total, about 130 million TRB reads were obtained, or roughly 1.5 +/- 0.3 million reads per library. Diversity and physicochemical repertoire analyses were performed on 11 donors pooled from two independent experiments. Naive subsets from about five donors and memory cells from 3 donors were included in the TRBV-TRBJ cluster analysis.

TCRdb lists the instrument as NextSeq 550. The Human TCR Profiling Kit (MiLaboratory) was used to prepare UMI-labeled 5' RACE TRB cDNA libraries. cDNA synthesis used the entire amount of extracted RNA, and PCR amplification then used the entire amount of cDNA produced. Libraries were prepared in parallel using an identical number of PCR cycles. The authors processed their data as follows. With a requirement of at least two reads per UMI, MIGEC and MiXCR extracted about 50,000 +/- 10,000 unique UMI-labeled TRB cDNA molecules per library. On average, each library contained roughly 40,000 +/- 10,000 functional in-frame TRB CDR3 nucleotide clonotypes without stop codons. After downsampling to 5000 UMI-labeled TRB molecules per sample, diversity metrics such as normalized Shannon-Wiener and Chao1 were calculated in VDJtools. Clonotype-size-weighted physicochemical properties of the central five CDR3 residues (interaction energy, strength, volume and Kidera factor 4) were computed in VDJtools. TCRdb reprocessed the reads, and each CDR3 protein sequence is entered once, without DNA. The V and J calls shown here were made by TCRdb, not taken from the authors' results. The sample's table lists a count of fewer than 65,000 distinct CDR3 sequences. The ten biggest clones cover around 5% of the sample.

What the study reported, not specific to this receptor: Freshly isolated PBMCs were used for most assays because CXCR3 expression went down partially after cryopreservation. TRB CDR3s from CXCR3-positive naive cells showed higher hydrophobicity (lower Kidera factor 4), lower energy, and higher strength and volume indices than CXCR3-negative naive cells. TRBV-TRBJ usage was similar between naive CXCR3-negative and CXCR3-positive cells from the same donor, while memory cells showed distinct patterns. Because surface CD5, which is linked to self-reactivity in mice, was comparable between the naive subsets, TCR interaction strength was also inferred from TRB CDR3 physicochemical properties. Both naive subsets had comparably high repertoire diversity, while memory CD8+ T cells had much lower repertoire diversity.

The CDR3 measures 17 amino acids from cysteine to phenylalanine. No DNA is recorded. Reading the germline V gene gives CDR1 SQVTM and CDR2 ANQGSEA. For each CD8+ T cell subset, flow sorting was done in triplicate, and some 300,000 cells per subset went directly into RLT lysis buffer. To exclude memory contaminants, naive CD8+ T cells were stringently defined as CD45RO-CCR7+CD27+CD95-. Peripheral blood mononuclear cells were isolated from buffy coats using standard density gradient centrifugation. Naive CXCR3-negative and CXCR3-positive CD8+ T cells were flow-sorted on a FACSAria III. Total RNA was extracted from sorted cells using an RNeasy Mini Kit. A word on this clonotype: Its binding antigen is unknown.

Sequencing was done on a sample of naive CXCR3+ CD8+ T cells from blood. The sample's cell subset or site label, in plain terms: CD45RO-CCR7+CD27+CD95- naive CD8+ T cells expressing CXCR3 (TNR3+). The receptor's source is a human donor in good health. Some clones in this sample may be carry-over from other donors' samples. The rearranged segments are TRBV29-1 and TRBJ2-5; the TCRdb D gene call, TRBD2, has no DNA to confirm it. The CDR3 region: CSVPGLAGGGYQETQYF. The entire variable domain, with the stretches around the CDR3 drawn from the reference TRBV29-1 and TRBJ2-5 proteins, is SAVISQKPSRDICQRGTSLTIQCQVDSQVTMMFWYRQQPGQSLTLIATANQGSEATYESGFVIDKFPISRPNLTFSTLTVSNMSPEDSSIYLCSVPGLAGGGYQETQYFGPGTRLLVL.